Listed below are T cell receptor beta chains from one sample, sequenced in a study of shared T cell receptors in the human thymus. Libraries were prepared by immunoSEQ multiplex PCR; TCRdb keeps only in-frame clonotypes and omits some of them. The repertoire holds about 660,000 clones, with approximately 89% as singletons. The same sample was also studied in work on human thymus T cells.

Sequencing used thymocytes. These receptors came from a boy under two years old with a congenital heart defect. CDR3s leave out the opening cysteine and the closing phenylalanine or tryptophan. D genes are given only for firm matches. The size field is filled for only some rows; it gives once, few, many or a size class.

. | TRBJ1-4 | . | TRBV7-2 | ASSSRGGGEKLF
. | TRBJ2-2 | TRBD1 | TRBV19 | ASRGTGRITGELF
. | TRBJ2-7 | . | TRBV7-2 | ASSLDRAGQY
. | TRBJ1-1 | TRBD1 | TRBV5-5 | ASSFVTGAI
once | TRBJ1-3 | TRBD1 | TRBV7-8 | ASSPTGQGARGNTIY
. | TRBJ2-1 | TRBD2 | TRBV27 | ASSLKASGLNNEQF
. | TRBJ2-7 | TRBD2 | TRBV2 | ASRESSGGWYEQY
. | TRBJ2-5 | TRBD2 | TRBV19 | ASSRGLALQETQY
. | TRBJ2-7 | TRBD2 | TRBV2 | ASSELSGREGEQY
. | TRBJ2-5 | . | TRBV13 | ASSPAGSPQETQY
. | TRBJ2-7 | TRBD1 | TRBV4-1 | ASSQDLRDREESYEQY
. | TRBJ2-1 | TRBD2 | TRBV5-4 | ASSVSRKREGPNEQF
. | TRBJ2-7 | TRBD2 | TRBV5-4 | ASSSRLAGPYEQY
. | TRBJ2-1 | TRBD2 | TRBV19 | ASTSGVYNEQF
. | TRBJ1-2 | . | TRBV15 | ATSREAGVNGYT
. | TRBJ1-5 | . | TRBV5-6 | ASSRGYRSNQPQH
few | TRBJ2-5 | TRBD2 | TRBV7-9 | ASSLGLAEGQETQY
. | TRBJ2-3 | TRBD1 | TRBV10-2 | ASRAGTGQGAHTDTQY
. | TRBJ2-2 | TRBD2 | TRBV18 | ASSPASGRAGTGELF
. | TRBJ2-7 | . | TRBV5-8 | ASSPKSGIPYEQY
. | TRBJ2-7 | . | TRBV28 | ASSNILAANPYEQY
. | TRBJ1-2 | . | TRBV29-1 | SVEVGPYGYT
. | TRBJ2-7 | TRBD1 | TRBV4-1 | ASSQDPRRGQGVYEQY
. | TRBJ2-7 | TRBD1 | TRBV27 | ASSSSDRGYEQY
. | TRBJ1-6 | . | TRBV5-1 | ASSFGQPDNSPLH
. | TRBJ2-5 | TRBD1 | TRBV5-6 | ASSGHRGGETQY
. | TRBJ1-2 | . | TRBV7-9 | ASSLSKGEGT
. | TRBJ1-6 | TRBD1 | TRBV10-1 | ASRTPGTGVLPDNSPLH
. | TRBJ2-7 | . | TRBV7-2 | ASSLGLVSTNYEQY
. | TRBJ2-7 | . | TRBV13 | ASSLRDNHYEQY
. | TRBJ1-3 | . | TRBV15 | ATSRDYSKEYSGNTIY
. | TRBJ2-1 | . | TRBV14 | ASSQVRRGPPITLNEQF